Sequencing of this TCR beta chain was carried out in a study of blood T cell repertoires in COVID-19. As for the study in general: PBMCs, B-cell-depleted T cells, or T cells were the source of the cDNA or gDNA that made up the material.

CDR1 is MDHEN, CDR2 SYDVKM, per germline. CDR3 size: 14 residues. The V gene end was trimmed by 6 bases and the J gene end by 8 bases; junction bases not matched to a gene: 9. Original methodology: Amplification from reference gene primers served as the basis for estimated nucleated cell counts. Libraries were prepared by immunoSEQ multiplex PCR; TCRdb keeps only in-frame clonotypes and omits some of them. That table gives V, J and clone size, and the DNA gave D and trimming. The top ten hold 5% to 6% of the sample, which has some 270,000 clones, 86% seen once. Those enrolled in Seattle joined during active infection and were followed longitudinally afterward.

Specimen: peripheral blood. This clonotype originated in an elderly woman with COVID-19, enrolled during active disease. This chain joins TRBV28 and TRBJ1-4, with 7 bases identical to TRBD1. DNA of the CDR3: TGTGCCAGCAGCCCGGACAGGAGGGGGGAAAAACTGTTTTTT. Its translation: CASSPDRRGEKLFF.